The sequence of this T cell receptor beta chain was determined in a study of beta chain features in type 1 diabetes. The study, taken as a whole, reports: TCRB CDR3 length was moderately but significantly reduced in all four CD4+ subsets of Type 1 diabetes patients. Type 1 diabetes patients had VDJ junctions that carried fewer insertions and more deletions. PCR may have favored shorter templates equally in patients and controls.

Germline assignment: CDR1 SGHRS and CDR2 YFSETQ. This CDR3 is built from 14 residues. Deletions cut 4 bases from V and 0 bases from J, with 9 bases between. Reverse transcribing all isolated RNA meant expressed TCRB transcripts were sequenced. Method: immunoSEQ multiplex PCR; TCRdb's copy keeps in-frame clones and lacks some. The table shows about 620,000 clones, with 15% occurring only once. This clone was seen more than once but under ten times. Its target is unknown. Other DNA sequences in this sample translate to the same CDR3. The gene calls are TRBV5-1 and TRBJ2-3; D not resolved. Sequencing used naive CD4+ T cells from blood. The sequence was collected from a man younger than 35 in good health. This CDR3 reads CASSPRTSTDTQYF. As DNA, the CDR3 is TGCGCCAGCAGCCCCAGGACCAGCACAGATACGCAGTATTTT.